The clone carrying this TCR beta chain occurred a few times. Specified time point: patch test 1, 2 weeks after DPC sensitization. Treatment indicated: therapeutic diphenylcyclopropenone sensitization with weekly scalp DPC. Individual cDNA molecules (in the library) carried attached unique molecular identifiers. Authors' analysis steps: From 23,224 to 690,600 TCRs were found per sample, with a median of about 96,000. Using its own MiXCR run on the RACE reads, TCRdb lists one record per CDR3 protein. TCRdb's processing, not the authors' own work, is the source of the V and J calls. This sample has about 380,000 distinct CDR3 sequences; around 4.8% occur once, and the top ten carry around 2.3%. This sample stems from a study of human T cells and chemical hapten exposure. Study-level information: Cases of alopecia areata, totalis or universalis occurred in a predominantly female patient group. Among samples, TCR yields varied mainly because of small differences in pooled library volume.

The germline gives CDR1 MGHRA, CDR2 YSYEKL. The CDR3 is 15 residues long. V lost 5 bases, J lost 3 bases, and 5 bases stayed unmatched. This sequence originates from a woman aged 45-65 years with alopecia areata. Some clones in this sample may be carry-over from other donors' samples. This specimen was whole blood, taken in connection with sensitization to the hapten diphenylcyclopropenone (DPC). The gene calls are TRBV4-1 and TRBJ2-1, with 9 bases that match TRBD1. Here the CDR3 reads CASSDTGQGYNEQFF. Here the CDR3 DNA reads TGCGCCAGCAGCGACACGGGACAGGGCTACAATGAGCAGTTCTTC.